The next 26 T cell receptor beta chains were all read from a single sample in a study of a mutant IDH1 vaccine in newly diagnosed glioma. Time point given: baseline, week 1 (first vaccination visit). This sample's treatment: pre-vaccination baseline after standard-of-care therapy. Method: immunoSEQ multiplex PCR; TCRdb's copy keeps in-frame clones and lacks some. The repertoire holds some 22,000 clones, with roughly nine tenths as singletons. The source was PBMCs, collected from a glioma patient treated with radiotherapy, temozolomide or both. The source is a man aged 25 to 45 with glioma.

The J gene is TRBJ1-5, the V gene TRBV28; possible D gene TRBD1, 5 bases. The V end was cut by 1 base, the J end by 0 bases, with 7 bases between. The germline CDR1 and CDR2 sequences are MDHEN and SYDVKM. The CDR3 is 15 residues long. CDR3 sequence: CASSLYGHSNQPQHF. The CDR3 DNA is TGTGCCAGCAGTTTATACGGACATAGCAATCAGCCCCAGCATTTT.

This chain uses TRBV7-2 with TRBJ2-7, with TRBD2 identical over 7 bases. Losses at the gene ends were 1 base for V and 2 bases for J; bases not matched to a gene: 5. Germline CDR1 is SGHTA and CDR2 is FQGNSA. The length of the CDR3 is 15 residues. CDR3 sequence: CASSLVAGETYEQYF. CDR3 coding DNA: TGTGCCAGCAGCTTAGTTGCGGGGGAGACCTACGAGCAGTACTTC.

As DNA, the CDR3 is TGTGCCTGGCTGTCGGCGAGCGGCTGGGACCAGTACTTC. Protein product: CAWLSASGWDQYF. The chain recombines TRBV30 with TRBJ2-5, with D perhaps TRBD2 (5 bases). This CDR3 is built from 13 residues. V was cut by 5 bases and J by 10 bases, with 20 bases left in between. Germline CDR1 GTSNPN, CDR2 SVGIG (reference sequence).

This chain uses TRBV7-6 with TRBJ1-2; possibly TRBD1 for D (5 bases). This CDR3 comprises 19 residues. V was clipped by 4 bases and J by 0 bases, with 24 bases between them. The germline V gene encodes CDR1 SGHVS and CDR2 FNYEAQ. The CDR3 coding sequence is TGTGCCAGCAGCTCTATTACCCGGGACGGGAGCGAAACTAACTATGGCTACACCTTC. Translation gives CASSSITRDGSETNYGYTF.

V and J are TRBV5-6 and TRBJ2-1; 7 bases are a match to TRBD2. The CDR3 contains 14 residues. CDR1 SGHDT and CDR2 YYEEEE come from the germline V gene. V was pared by 4 bases and J by 10 bases, with 11 bases of the junction left unmatched. The CDR3 spells CASSPRTSPPEQFF. In DNA, the CDR3 is TGTGCCAGCAGCCCCCGGACTAGTCCCCCAGAGCAGTTCTTC. The full variable domain, in which reference TRBV5-6 and TRBJ2-1 provide the parts outside the CDR3, is DAGVTQSPTHLIKTRGQQVTLRCSPKSGHDTVSWYQQALGQGPQFIFQYYEEEERQRGNFPDRFSGHQFPNYSSELNVNALLLGDSALYLCASSPRTSPPEQFFGPGTRLTVL.

The CDR3 region is CASSLVLGNTEAFF. CDR3 bases: TGTGCCAGCAGCTTGGTATTGGGGAACACTGAAGCTTTCTTT. The chain has TRBV5-8 and TRBJ1-1; D gene unclear. V was clipped by 0 bases and J by 1 base, with 7 bases between them. Per the germline V gene, CDR1 is SGHTS and CDR2 is YDEGEE. This CDR3 comprises 14 residues.

The sample holds one count of this clone. V usage is TRBV6-6 and J usage is TRBJ2-5; 7 bases match TRBD2. The better agreement between TRBJ2-7 and the DNA end casts doubt on the J call. The germline V gene has CDR1 MNHNY and CDR2 SVGAGI (reference sequence). The CDR3 extends over 14 amino acids. Here the CDR3 DNA reads TGTGCCAGCACCTATGGACTAGAGTCCTACGAGCAGTACTTC. It specifies CASTYGLESYEQYF.

The rearrangement uses TRBV6-5 and TRBJ1-3, with TRBD1 matching 9 bases. The germline V gene has CDR1 MNHEY and CDR2 SVGAGI. The CDR3 is 15 residues long. The ends lost 7 bases at V and 3 bases at J; junction bases unmatched: 7. In DNA, the CDR3 is TGTGCCAGCATCCCCACAGGGGGCCGTGGAAACACCATATATTTT. This gives the protein CASIPTGGRGNTIYF.

This rearrangement joins TRBV5-1 to TRBJ2-2; tentatively, D is TRBD2 (5 bases). The CDR3 sequence is 14 residues long. Germline loops: CDR1 SGHRS, CDR2 YFSETQ. Trimming cost V 6 bases and J 4 bases, with 13 bases left between them. The CDR3 reads CASNEGVSTGELFF. The CDR3 bases are TGCGCCAGCAACGAGGGAGTGAGCACCGGGGAGCTGTTTTTT.

This clone was seen only once. The chain recombines TRBV30 with TRBJ1-3; TRBD1 might be the D (5 bases). CDR1 and CDR2 (germline): GTSNPN, SVGIG (reference sequence). Between the trimmed V and J ends, which lost 2 bases and 3 bases, there was a span of 14 bases. The CDR3 runs to 15 residues. This CDR3 is CAWSSYTRGGNTIYF. As DNA, the CDR3 is TGTGCCTGGAGTTCGTACACAAGGGGTGGAAACACCATATATTTT.

This clone was detected once. The chain is built from TRBV7-9 and TRBJ2-3; D is tentatively TRBD1 or TRBD2 (5 bases each). The germline gives CDR1 SEHNR, CDR2 FQNEAQ (reference sequence). The CDR3 has 17 residues. Trimming removed 5 bases from V and 5 bases from J, with 23 bases in between. CDR3 in DNA: TGTGCCAGCAGCACACGGGACCGACCCCTAGGTGGAGATACGCAGTATTTT. This sequence encodes CASSTRDRPLGGDTQYF.

The V and J genes are TRBV5-4 and TRBJ2-1, with a weak D call TRBD1 (5 bases). Per germline, CDR1 SGHNT and CDR2 YYREEE (reference sequence). V lost 1 base to trimming and J lost 8 bases, with 19 bases between them. The CDR3 has 16 residues. This CDR3 is CASSLPKMGRRDEQFF. The CDR3 coding sequence is TGTGCCAGCAGCTTGCCGAAAATGGGGCGAAGGGATGAGCAGTTCTTC.

This clone was found once. The chain carries TRBV6-6 and TRBJ2-1; D is unresolved. Germline CDR1 MNHNY, CDR2 SVGAGI (reference sequence). V was clipped by 6 bases and J by 8 bases, with 14 bases between them. The CDR3 spans 13 residues. CDR3 nucleotide sequence: TGTGCCAGCAGCCCTGTTGGGCTCGATGAGCAGTTCTTC. This codes for CASSPVGLDEQFF.

This clone was recorded only once. The genes are TRBV7-2 and TRBJ1-1, with no clear D. Germline V gives CDR1 SGHTA, CDR2 FQGNSA. The V end was cut by 6 bases, the J end by 4 bases, with 12 bases between. The CDR3 covers 13 residues. The CDR3 spells CASRTTRGTEAFF. CDR3 DNA sequence: TGTGCCAGCAGAACTACCCGCGGCACTGAAGCTTTCTTT.

The chain is built from TRBV19 and TRBJ1-1, with TRBD1 matching over 7 bases. J lost 4 bases, V lost 4 bases, and 9 bases had no gene match. CDR1 is LNHDA, CDR2 SQIVND, per germline (reference sequence). This CDR3 spans 15 amino acids. The CDR3 protein is CASSTVSGGSTEAFF. CDR3 DNA sequence: TGTGCCAGTAGTACCGTTTCAGGGGGAAGCACTGAAGCTTTCTTT.

This clone was counted once. The chain uses TRBV5-6 and TRBJ2-3; D remains ambiguous. The CDR3 is 15 residues long. V gave up 0 bases and J gave up 6 bases, with 14 bases separating them. Looked up from germline, CDR1 is SGHDT and CDR2 is YYEEEE. The CDR3 coding sequence is TGTGCCAGCAGCTTGGGGCCGAGCCGGTGGGATACGCAGTATTTT. This gives the protein CASSLGPSRWDTQYF.

CDR3 in amino acids: CASSQQDRAGGELFF. DNA of the CDR3: TGTGCCAGCAGCCAACAAGACAGGGCGGGCGGGGAGCTGTTTTTT. The rearrangement uses TRBV4-2 and TRBJ2-2, with 7 bases matching TRBD1. V lost 2 bases, J lost 7 bases, and 7 bases stayed unmatched. Germline CDR1 reads LGHNA; CDR2 reads YNFKEQ. This CDR3 spans 15 amino acids.

This chain links TRBV28 with TRBJ1-3; tentative D call: TRBD1 (6 bases). The V gene lost 7 bases and the J gene lost 4 bases, with 17 bases spanning the gap. The CDR3 is made up of 15 amino acids. CDR1 MDHEN and CDR2 SYDVKM come from the germline V gene. Here the CDR3 reads CASTPPGGAGNTIYF. In DNA, the CDR3 is TGTGCCAGCACCCCGCCGGGGGGGGCCGGAAACACCATATATTTT.

The chain uses TRBV12-5 and TRBJ1-2; D may be TRBD1 (6 bases). The CDR3 extends over 14 amino acids. The germline V gene encodes CDR1 LGHNT and CDR2 FRNRAP. Trimming left V 1 base short and J 14 bases short, with 20 bases between. The chain's CDR3 is CASGLEPQTGIATF. As DNA, the CDR3 is TGTGCTAGTGGTTTGGAACCGCAGACAGGTATCGCGACCTTC.

The chain links TRBV5-1 to TRBJ2-2; no clear D. With 0 bases removed from V and 1 base from J, the gap between germline ends came to 4 bases. This CDR3 is built from 14 residues. Germline V gives CDR1 SGHRS, CDR2 YFSETQ. The CDR3, as DNA: TGCGCCAGCAGCTTGGACGGGAACACCGGGGAGCTGTTTTTT. Encoded protein: CASSLDGNTGELFF. The full variable domain, with the rest looked up from reference TRBV5-1 and TRBJ2-2, is KAGVTQTPRYLIKTRGQQVTLSCSPISGHRSVSWYQQTPGQGLQFLFEYFSETQRNKGNFPGRFSGRQFSNSRSEMNVSTLELGDSALYLCASSLDGNTGELFFGEGSRLTVL.

The DNA of the CDR3 is TGTGCCAGCAGGTTGGGGGCGGGGCGCCAAGAGACCCAGTACTTC. As protein: CASRLGAGRQETQYF. This chain links TRBV28 with TRBJ2-5; D assignment may be TRBD1 or TRBD2 (6 bases each). V was trimmed by 6 bases and J by 1 base, leaving 15 bases between them. The germline V gene has CDR1 MDHEN and CDR2 SYDVKM. This CDR3 has 15 residues.

This chain links TRBV27 with TRBJ2-1; 7 nucleotides align to TRBD1. The CDR3 consists of 15 residues. The V gene end was trimmed by 2 bases and the J gene end by 8 bases; junction bases not matched to a gene: 9. Looked up from germline, CDR1 is MNHEY and CDR2 is SMNVEV (reference sequence). Here the CDR3 reads CASSLGGQRHDEQFF. The CDR3 nucleotides read TGTGCCAGCAGTTTAGGGGGACAGAGGCATGATGAGCAGTTCTTC.

V is TRBV4-1 and J is TRBJ2-2, with 9 bases identical to TRBD1. The CDR3 is made up of 15 amino acids. The J segment lost 5 bases and the V segment lost 1 base, leaving 2 bases of the junction unmatched. Germline V lookup: CDR1 MGHRA, CDR2 YSYEKL. This CDR3 reads CASSQGQGGTGELFF. In nucleotides, the CDR3 is TGCGCCAGCAGCCAAGGACAGGGGGGGACCGGGGAGCTGTTTTTT.

J is TRBJ1-1 and V is TRBV29-1; tentatively, D is TRBD1 (5 bases). Germline CDR1 SQVTM, CDR2 ANQGSEA. The CDR3 runs to 13 residues. The V end lost 7 bases, the J end lost 1 base, and 13 bases lay between the germline ends. The CDR3 DNA is TGCAGCGCCGGGACTTTTGGGAACACTGAAGCTTTCTTT. It codes for CSAGTFGNTEAFF.

The rearrangement uses TRBV5-1 and TRBJ2-1; a weak D match, TRBD2 (6 bases). This CDR3 is built from 17 residues. Trimming stripped 3 bases from V and 4 bases from J, with 20 bases between. CDR1 is SGHRS, CDR2 YFSETQ, per germline. CDR3 coding DNA: TGCGCCAGCAGCTCACGTGGGACTCGAGGGGTTTACAATGAGCAGTTCTTC. Protein: CASSSRGTRGVYNEQFF.

The gene calls are TRBV5-1 and TRBJ2-5, with 11 bases lining up with TRBD2. Germline-derived CDR1 and CDR2 are SGHRS and YFSETQ. Germline trimming cut 4 bases from V and 5 bases from J; bases unmatched to any gene: 7. The CDR3 extends over 15 amino acids. CDR3 loop: CASSVKLAGVETQYF. Here the CDR3 DNA reads TGCGCCAGCAGCGTTAAACTAGCGGGAGTCGAGACCCAGTACTTC.